This T cell receptor beta chain was retrieved from a study of shared clonotypes between healthy human individuals (dated by TCRdb to 2019 to 2021). Turning to the overall study: A couple of women and a few men aged 18 to 49 years were included in the cohort. For each donor, CD4 naive and CD4 memory were each given three plates, CD8 naive was given two plates, and CD8 memory was given one plate. The study deeply sequenced blood TCR repertoires of several healthy adults to estimate repertoire size and the extent of clonotype sharing between individuals. Different laboratories and diverse techniques were used to prepare libraries and sequence TCR repertoires, to increase sequencing depth and limit assay-specific biases. Between about 0.85 and 10 billion PBMCs per donor were obtained by leukapheresis.

For the CD8 naive samples, CD45RO-negative cells were positively selected for CCR7, yielding a CD45RA+CCR7+ population from which TemRA cells were excluded. The donors were healthy, HIV-negative adults who had no recently reported acute infections or vaccinations. Only Caucasian adults living in Nashville, Tennessee, USA were represented among the donors. After blood collection by leukapheresis, PBMCs were isolated using Ficoll-Histopaque density gradient centrifugation and then cryopreserved in the vapor phase of liquid nitrogen. Purity and quantity of every magnetically sorted T cell population were checked by analytical flow cytometry. Genomic DNA was isolated from each sorted fraction and quantified by UV absorbance on a Nanodrop 2000c. Concerning this clone itself: Its binding antigen is unknown. Per-nucleotide qualities are absent, and no much larger clonotype sits a single base away.

The CDR3 sequence holds 14 residues, the cysteine and phenylalanine included. The retained sequence is limited to the CDR3, 42 bases, with the frame set at the first base. The germline V gene (reference sequence) sets CDR1 to SGHNT and CDR2 to YYREEE. Trimming takes 7 bases off V and 8 bases off J; junction bases not matched to a gene: 11. The study at large found these results: Only blood was sampled, and tissue TCR repertoires likely differ from those in blood. Based on pairwise subsampling, the degree of clonotype sharing among donors was expected to be affected by sequencing depth. Compared with non-shared clonotypes, clonotypes shared by all four sorted-subset donors had higher generation probabilities. Because the study included only a small number of donors, the genetic and exposure-history diversity represented was limited. Even with the large sequencing depth, rarefaction of the sorted-subset datasets indicated that sequencing was incomplete. Across four donors, roughly 5% of naive CD4, 3.5% of naive CD8, around 2.5% of memory CD4, and about 0.44% of memory CD8 clonotypes were shared. Naive subsets generally had larger estimated clonotype richness than memory subsets.

TCR CDR3 regions were amplified from genomic DNA by multiplex PCR using the deep immunoSEQ assay. Extracted genomic DNA from each cell subset was spread evenly across all wells of several immunoSEQ 96-well plates, with each plate serving as a replicate. For sorted subsets, each replicate PCR was loaded with roughly 200 ng genomic DNA, equivalent to 25,000 to 35,000 T cell genomes. Purified libraries were measured with a Qubit 3.0 fluorometer, size-checked on a Bioanalyzer 2100, and measured again with the KAPA Library Quantification kit. Every immunoSEQ 96-well plate was sequenced on a separate single-read 150-cycle Illumina NextSeq 550 flow cell. Concerning the study's data processing: Because the immunoSEQ output included only junctional sequences and no quality scores, the filtering could not be the same as the filtering used for full-length reads. Sequences were annotated with PyIR, a Python wrapper for IgBLAST v1.9, using IMGT germline references to assign V/J genes and CDR3. Reads were filtered out if the reads had weak V/J assignments (E-value above 1e-6), no CDR3, stop codons, out-of-frame junctions, or ambiguous translated residues. V3J clonotypes were defined as sequences sharing the same inferred V gene, J gene, and CDR3 amino acid sequence. To compute the percentage overlap between repertoires, the number of shared unique clonotypes was divided by the size of the smaller repertoire. RTK rarefaction, the Chao1 estimator, and Recon v2.1 estimates of unobserved clonotypes were used to assess repertoire richness. Generation probabilities for all TCRbeta clonotypes obtained by the gDNA method from several donors were computed using OLGA. Imported from immuneACCESS, the table was reduced by TCRdb to in-frame sequences with V and J called. These copies leave out some clones; in studies compared against another copy, an unresolved V gene accounts for under half, and the cause of the remainder is not known. The V and J calls and the clone size are those of that table, but D and trimming were determined from the DNA. Across this sample there are 2 million to 2.5 million clones, with more than 85% seen only once. The ten largest clonotypes hold about 1.8% of the sample.

Sequences were obtained from naive CD8+ T cells from PBMCs. In the paper's terms, the cell subset or site label means: CD45RA+CCR7+. The source is a man between 18 and 35 years old in good health. Some clones in this sample may be carry-over from other donors' samples. The chain uses TRBV5-4 and TRBJ2-1; TRBD2 lines up with 8 middle nucleotides. The CDR3 sequence is CASYGGLVSYEQFF. In nucleotides, the sequence is TGTGCCAGCTATGGGGGACTAGTGTCTTATGAGCAGTTCTTC.